This T cell receptor (beta chain) originates from a study of PD-L1 blockade in urothelial cancer. General observations from the study: Patients with durable benefit had greater blood expansion of tumor-associated TCR clones 3 weeks into treatment.

Data came from immunoSEQ multiplex PCR; TCRdb stores just in-frame clones and leaves some out. The table includes tens of thousands of clones, 82% detected once. This clone was recorded once. Its cognate antigen is unknown. The junction had 9 bases not matched to a gene; V was cut back by 6 bases and J by 9 bases. CDR1 MNHEY and CDR2 SVGAGI come from the germline V gene. The CDR3 is 13 residues long. The input for sequencing was PBMCs, taken around atezolizumab (anti-PD-L1) treatment. The gene calls are TRBV6-5 and TRBJ1-1; 8 bases match TRBD1. This TCR was recovered from a man between 65 and 79 years old with urothelial cancer. CDR3 DNA sequence: TGTGCCAGCAGAGCCGGGACAGGCATAAAAGCTTTCTTT. It translates to CASRAGTGIKAFF.